This TCR beta chain was recovered during a study of T cells in women clearing cervical HPV infection. CDR3 length: 15 residues. V lost 0 bases and J 2 bases, leaving 13 bases between the germline ends. Germline CDR1 reads DFQATT; CDR2 reads SNEGSKA (reference sequence). General study results and limits: CIN3+ cases had significantly higher TCR richness than controls; evenness did not differ.

As regards this clone: Its antigen is as yet unknown. The read falls 3 residues short of the CDR3 end, and the missing part is taken from the germline J gene.

All donors had a single incident cervical HPV16 infection, not prevalent. Produced via immunoSEQ multiplex PCR; TCRdb's table is partial and in-frame only. In all, the sample yields over 9,500 clones. The sample taken for sequencing was blood buffy coat. The source of this sequence is a woman between 18 and 75 years old with a cervical HPV16 infection that either progressed to CIN3+ or cleared (not recorded which). V gene TRBV20-1 combines with J gene TRBJ2-5; D perhaps matches TRBD2 (5 bases). CDR3 bases read: TGCAGTGCTAGAGAACTAGAGACGGGACAAGAGACC. This codes for CSARELETGQET. The full CDR3 protein reads CSARELETGQETQYF.